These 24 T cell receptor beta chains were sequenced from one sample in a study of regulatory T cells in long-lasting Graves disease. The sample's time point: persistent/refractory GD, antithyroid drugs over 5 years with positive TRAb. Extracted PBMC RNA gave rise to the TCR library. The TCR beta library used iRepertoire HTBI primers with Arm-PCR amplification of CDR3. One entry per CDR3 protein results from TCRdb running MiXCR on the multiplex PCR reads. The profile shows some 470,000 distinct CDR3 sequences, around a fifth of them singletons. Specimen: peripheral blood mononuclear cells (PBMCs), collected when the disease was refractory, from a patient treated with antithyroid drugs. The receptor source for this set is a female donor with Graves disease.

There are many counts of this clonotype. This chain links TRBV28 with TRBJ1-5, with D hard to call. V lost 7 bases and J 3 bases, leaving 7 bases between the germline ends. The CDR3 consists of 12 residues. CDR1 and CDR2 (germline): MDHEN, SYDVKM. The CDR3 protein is CASTGHNQPQHF. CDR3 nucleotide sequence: TGTGCCAGCACGGGTCACAATCAGCCCCAGCATTTT.

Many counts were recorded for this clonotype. CDR3 in amino acids: CASSYGYTNYGYTF. CDR3 DNA: TGTGCCAGCAGTTACGGTTACACTAACTATGGCTACACCTTC. The chain carries TRBV12-3 or TRBV12-4 and TRBJ1-2; D gene uncertain. The CDR3 is 14 residues long. V gave up 4 bases and J gave up 0 bases, with 9 bases separating them.

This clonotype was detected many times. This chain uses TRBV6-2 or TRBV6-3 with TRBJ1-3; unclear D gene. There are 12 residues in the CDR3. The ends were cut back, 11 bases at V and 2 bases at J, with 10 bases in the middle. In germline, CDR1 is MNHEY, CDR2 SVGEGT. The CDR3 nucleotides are TGTGCCTCCAGGAGTGCTGGAAACACCATATATTTT. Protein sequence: CASRSAGNTIYF.

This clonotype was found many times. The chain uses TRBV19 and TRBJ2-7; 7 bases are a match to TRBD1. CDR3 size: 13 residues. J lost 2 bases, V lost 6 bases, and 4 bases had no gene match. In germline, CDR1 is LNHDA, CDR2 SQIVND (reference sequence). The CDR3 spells CASSDRVTYEQYF. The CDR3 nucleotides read TGTGCCAGTAGCGACAGGGTGACCTACGAGCAGTACTTC.

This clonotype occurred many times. The CDR3: CASSNTGGEMETQYF. The CDR3 DNA reads as TGTGCCAGCAGTAACACAGGGGGCGAGATGGAGACCCAGTACTTC. The rearrangement links TRBV28 to TRBJ2-5, with 9 bases matching TRBD1. The length of the CDR3 is 15 residues. V lost 5 bases and J lost 5; bases outside the gene matches: 9. Germline-derived CDR1 and CDR2 are MDHEN and SYDVKM.

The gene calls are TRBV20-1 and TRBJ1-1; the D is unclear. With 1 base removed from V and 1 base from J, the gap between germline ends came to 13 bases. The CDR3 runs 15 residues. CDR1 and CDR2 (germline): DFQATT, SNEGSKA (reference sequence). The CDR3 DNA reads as TGCAGTGCTAGAGGAGAGGGAGGAGGGAACACTGAAGCTTTCTTT. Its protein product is CSARGEGGGNTEAFF.

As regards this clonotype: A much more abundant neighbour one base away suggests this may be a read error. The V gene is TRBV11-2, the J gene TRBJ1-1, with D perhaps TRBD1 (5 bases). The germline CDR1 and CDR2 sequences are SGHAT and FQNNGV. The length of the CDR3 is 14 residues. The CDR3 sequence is CASSLQALNTEVFF. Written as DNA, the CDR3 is TGTGCCAGCAGCCTACAGGCGCTGAACACTGAAGTTTTCTTT.

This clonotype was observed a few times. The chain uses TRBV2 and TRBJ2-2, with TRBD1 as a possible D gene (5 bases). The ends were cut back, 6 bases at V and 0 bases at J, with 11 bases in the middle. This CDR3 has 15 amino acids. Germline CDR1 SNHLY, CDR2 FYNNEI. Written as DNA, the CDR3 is TGTGCCAGCAGGAAACAGACAGCGAACACCGGGGAGCTGTTTTTT. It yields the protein CASRKQTANTGELFF.

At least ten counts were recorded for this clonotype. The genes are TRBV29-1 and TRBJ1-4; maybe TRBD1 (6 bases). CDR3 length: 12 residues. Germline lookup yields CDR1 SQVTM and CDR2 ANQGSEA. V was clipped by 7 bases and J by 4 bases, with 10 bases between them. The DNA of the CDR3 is TGCAGCGGTGGACAGTATAATGAAAAACTGTTTTTT. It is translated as CSGGQYNEKLFF.

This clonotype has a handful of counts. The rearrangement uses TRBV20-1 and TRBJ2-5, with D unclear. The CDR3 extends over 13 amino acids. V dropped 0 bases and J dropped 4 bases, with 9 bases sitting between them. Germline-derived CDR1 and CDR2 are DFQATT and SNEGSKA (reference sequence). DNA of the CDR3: TGCAGTGCTAGAGATAACATCCCAGAGACCCAGTACTTC. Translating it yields CSARDNIPETQYF.

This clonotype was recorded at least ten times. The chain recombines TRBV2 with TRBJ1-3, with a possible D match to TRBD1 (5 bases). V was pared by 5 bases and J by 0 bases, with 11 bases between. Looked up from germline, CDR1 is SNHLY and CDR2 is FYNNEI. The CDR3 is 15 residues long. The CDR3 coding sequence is TGTGCCAGCAGTTGGGGCTTCTCCTCTGGAAACACCATATATTTT. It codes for CASSWGFSSGNTIYF. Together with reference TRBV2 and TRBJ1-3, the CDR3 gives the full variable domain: EPEVTQTPSHQVTQMGQEVILRCVPISNHLYFYWYRQILGQKVEFLVSFYNNEISEKSEIFDDQFSVERPDGSNFTLKIRSTKLEDSAMYFCASSWGFSSGNTIYFGEGSWLTVV.

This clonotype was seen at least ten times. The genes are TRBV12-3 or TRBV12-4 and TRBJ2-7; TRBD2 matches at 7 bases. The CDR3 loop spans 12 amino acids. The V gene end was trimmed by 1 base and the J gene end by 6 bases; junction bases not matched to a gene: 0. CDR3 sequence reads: CASSLGEGEQYF. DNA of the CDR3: TGTGCCAGCAGTTTAGGGGAGGGCGAGCAGTACTTC.

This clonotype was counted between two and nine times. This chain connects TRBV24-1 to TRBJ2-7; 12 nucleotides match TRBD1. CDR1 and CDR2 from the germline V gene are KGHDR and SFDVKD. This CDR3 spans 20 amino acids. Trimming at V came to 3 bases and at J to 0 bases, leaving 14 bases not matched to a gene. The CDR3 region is CATSDAPGQGAPLSSYEQYF. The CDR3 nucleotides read TGTGCCACCAGTGATGCACCGGGACAGGGGGCTCCCCTGAGCTCCTACGAGCAGTACTTC.

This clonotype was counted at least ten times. As DNA, the CDR3 is TGTGCCAGCAGACCGCGGGGGTTAACCTACGAGCAGTACTTC. Translation gives CASRPRGLTYEQYF. This chain connects TRBV11-2 to TRBJ2-7; TRBD2 aligns across 7 bases. The CDR3 extends over 14 amino acids. Germline CDR1 reads SGHAT; CDR2 reads FQNNGV. The trim removed 6 bases at V and 2 bases at J, leaving 7 bases unmatched.

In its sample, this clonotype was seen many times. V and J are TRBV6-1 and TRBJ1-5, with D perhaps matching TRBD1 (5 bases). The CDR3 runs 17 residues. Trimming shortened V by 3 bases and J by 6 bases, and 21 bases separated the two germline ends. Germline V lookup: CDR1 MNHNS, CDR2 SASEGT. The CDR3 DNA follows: TGTGCCAGCAGTGATCATTGGGGTGGGACGAGAAGTCAGCCCCAGCATTTT. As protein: CASSDHWGGTRSQPQHF.

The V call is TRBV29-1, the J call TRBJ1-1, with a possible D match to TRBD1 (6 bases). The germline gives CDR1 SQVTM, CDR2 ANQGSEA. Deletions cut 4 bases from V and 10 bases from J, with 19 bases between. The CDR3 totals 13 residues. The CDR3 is CSVGLQGGGGAFF. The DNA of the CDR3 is TGCAGCGTTGGGTTACAGGGTGGTGGTGGAGCTTTCTTT.

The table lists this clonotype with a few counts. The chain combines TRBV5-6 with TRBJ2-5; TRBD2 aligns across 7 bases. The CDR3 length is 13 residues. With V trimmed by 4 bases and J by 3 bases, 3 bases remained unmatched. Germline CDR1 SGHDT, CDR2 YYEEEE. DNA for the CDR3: TGTGCCAGCAGCCCGGGACTAAAAGAGACCCAGTACTTC. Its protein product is CASSPGLKETQYF. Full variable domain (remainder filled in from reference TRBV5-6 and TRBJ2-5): DAGVTQSPTHLIKTRGQQVTLRCSPKSGHDTVSWYQQALGQGPQFIFQYYEEEERQRGNFPDRFSGHQFPNYSSELNVNALLLGDSALYLCASSPGLKETQYFGPGTRLLVL.

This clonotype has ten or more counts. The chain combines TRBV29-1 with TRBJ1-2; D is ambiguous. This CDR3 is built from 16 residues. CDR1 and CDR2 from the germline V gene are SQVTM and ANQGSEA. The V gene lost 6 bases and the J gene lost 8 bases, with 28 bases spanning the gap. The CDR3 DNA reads TGCAGCGTCCGAACATTACAACCACAGCTTCGTGGGGGCTACACCTTC. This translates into CSVRTLQPQLRGGYTF.

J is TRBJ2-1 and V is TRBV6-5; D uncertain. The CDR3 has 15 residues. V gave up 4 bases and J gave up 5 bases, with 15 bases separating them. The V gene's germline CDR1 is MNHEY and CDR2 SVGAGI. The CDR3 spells CASSWRGDSNNEQFF. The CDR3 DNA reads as TGTGCCAGCAGTTGGCGCGGAGACTCAAACAATGAGCAGTTCTTC.

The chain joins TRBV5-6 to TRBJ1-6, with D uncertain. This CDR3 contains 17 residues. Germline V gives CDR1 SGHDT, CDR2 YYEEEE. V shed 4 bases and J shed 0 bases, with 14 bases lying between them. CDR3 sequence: CASSRTVPSSYNSPLHF. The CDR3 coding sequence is TGTGCCAGCAGCAGGACTGTGCCGAGCTCCTATAATTCACCCCTCCACTTT.

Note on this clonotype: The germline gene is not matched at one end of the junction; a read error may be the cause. In DNA form, the CDR3 reads TGTGCCGGCAGCCTTCGGGATAATGGGGAGACCCAGTACTTC. Its protein product is CAGSLRDNGETQYF. The chain recombines TRBV7-3 with TRBJ2-5; a weak D match, TRBD2 (5 bases). Germline assignment: CDR1 SGHTA and CDR2 FQGTGA. There are 14 residues in the CDR3.

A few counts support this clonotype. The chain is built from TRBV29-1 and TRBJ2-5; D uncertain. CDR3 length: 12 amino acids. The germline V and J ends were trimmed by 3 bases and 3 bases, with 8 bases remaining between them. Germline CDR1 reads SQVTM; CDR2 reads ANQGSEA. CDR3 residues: CSVDFREETQYF. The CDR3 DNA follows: TGCAGCGTTGATTTTAGGGAAGAGACCCAGTACTTC.

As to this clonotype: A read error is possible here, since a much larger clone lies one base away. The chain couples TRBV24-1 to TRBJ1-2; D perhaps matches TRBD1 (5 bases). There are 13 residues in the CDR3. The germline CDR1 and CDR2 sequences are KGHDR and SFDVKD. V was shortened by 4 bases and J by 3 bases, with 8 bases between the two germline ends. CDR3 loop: CATSDREDYGYTF. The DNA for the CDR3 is TGTGCCACCAGTGACAGGGAGGACTATGGCTACACCTTC.

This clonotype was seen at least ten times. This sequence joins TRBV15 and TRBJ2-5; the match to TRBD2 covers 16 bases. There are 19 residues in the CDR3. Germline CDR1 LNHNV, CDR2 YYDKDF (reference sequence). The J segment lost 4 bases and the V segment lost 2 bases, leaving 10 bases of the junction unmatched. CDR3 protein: CATSRSPGTSGRALETQYF. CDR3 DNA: TGTGCCACCAGCAGATCCCCCGGGACTAGCGGGAGGGCCCTAGAGACCCAGTACTTC.